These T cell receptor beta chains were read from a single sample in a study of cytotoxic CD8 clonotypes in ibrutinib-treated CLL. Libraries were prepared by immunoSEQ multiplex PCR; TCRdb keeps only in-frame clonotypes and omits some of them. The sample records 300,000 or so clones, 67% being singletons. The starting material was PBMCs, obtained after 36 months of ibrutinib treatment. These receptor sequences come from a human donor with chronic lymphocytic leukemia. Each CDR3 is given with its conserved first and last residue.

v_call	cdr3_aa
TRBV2	CASNDRGGLVSYNEQFF
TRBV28	CASSNRDLNEKLFF
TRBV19	CASSTQSSSYEQYF
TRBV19	CASSIRSGMGTEAFF
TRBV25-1	CASSEFPSTPGNTIYF
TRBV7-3	CASSFPGATLQQGQGSEQYF
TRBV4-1	CASSQVGNQPQHF
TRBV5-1	CASSLETQSGNTIYF
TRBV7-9	CASSPLTLEQFF
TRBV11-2	CASSLVFGLADYNEQFF
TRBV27	CASSLGGIDTQYF
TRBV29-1	CSVRTSGGTYEQYF
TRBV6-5	CASSISFSDQPQHF
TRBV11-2	CASSLELGVYSYEQYF
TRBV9	CASSVAPQTGAGNTIYF
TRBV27	CASSLRMRGYEQYF
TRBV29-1	CSVKKPTGADSGANVLTF
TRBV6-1	CASSEFGSNEQFF
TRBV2	CASSERRGYYGYTF
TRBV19	CASSMASPLQETQYF
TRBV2	CASSGQTRNQPQHF
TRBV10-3	CAISEPSRGDEQYF
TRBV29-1	CSVRPSTGNTEAFF
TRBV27	CASSFRAGGDYGYTF
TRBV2	CASRDPGEQYF
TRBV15	CATRGRFGEQYF
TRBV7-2	CASSWTTTAGYTF
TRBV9	CASSVEAGGLETQYF
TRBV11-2	CASSTSGRDHIDTQYF
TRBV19	CASSWRDSNQPQHF
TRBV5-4	CASSISGRTETQYF
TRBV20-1	CSAPQGYEQYF
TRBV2	CASSEWLAGLDTQYF
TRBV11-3	CASSRSGGLNYEQYF
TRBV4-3	CASSQDRGGPGELFF
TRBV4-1	CASSQAGGGKLFF
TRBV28	CASSLPGQGTQPQHF
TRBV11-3	CASSYAHEQYF
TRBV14	CASSRTGDYGYTF
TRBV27	CASSWGFNSPLHF